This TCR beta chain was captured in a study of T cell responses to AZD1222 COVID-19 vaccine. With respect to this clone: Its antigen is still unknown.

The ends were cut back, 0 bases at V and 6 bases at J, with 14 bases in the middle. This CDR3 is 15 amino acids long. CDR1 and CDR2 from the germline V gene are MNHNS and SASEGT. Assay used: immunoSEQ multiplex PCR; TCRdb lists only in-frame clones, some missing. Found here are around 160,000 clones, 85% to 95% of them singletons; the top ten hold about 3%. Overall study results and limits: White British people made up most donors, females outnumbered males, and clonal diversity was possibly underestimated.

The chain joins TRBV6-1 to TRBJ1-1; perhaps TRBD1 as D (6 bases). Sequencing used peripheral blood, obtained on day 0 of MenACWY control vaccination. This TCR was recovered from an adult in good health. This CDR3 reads CASSEAFAGAAEAFF. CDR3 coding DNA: TGTGCCAGCAGTGAAGCGTTCGCGGGGGCTGCTGAAGCTTTCTTT.